The rows below give T cell receptor beta chains drawn from one sample of a study of blood T cell repertoires in COVID-19. Assay used: immunoSEQ multiplex PCR; TCRdb lists only in-frame clones, some missing. This table has 70,000 to 100,000 clones, about nine tenths appearing once. Sequenced sample: peripheral blood. Source of these receptors: a human donor in a cohort sampled during active COVID-19. Both conserved end residues are part of each CDR3. Each record gives: CDR3 length, J gene, clone size, V gene, D gene, CDR3 DNA, CDR3 protein. A D gene is named only where the DNA matches it firmly. Only part of the rows carry a size: once, few, many, or a class if the clone is expanded.

>13|TRBJ2-1|.|TRBV5-6|TRBD1
TGTGCCAGCAGTCTCTCGGACAGGGATGAGCAGTTCTTC
CASSLSDRDEQFF
>13|TRBJ2-5|.|TRBV28|TRBD2
TGTGCCAGCAGCCATAGCGGGAGAGAGACCCAGTACTTC
CASSHSGRETQYF
>17|TRBJ2-5|once|TRBV6-1|.
TGTGCCAGCAGTGAAGAACTGGGGGGGGGCCGAGGAGAGACCCAGTACTTC
CASSEELGGGRGETQYF
>16|TRBJ1-2|.|TRBV5-4|TRBD1
TGTGCCAGCAGCCATTCAGGCTCCACGGGACAGAATGGCTACACCTTC
CASSHSGSTGQNGYTF
>14|TRBJ2-5|.|TRBV6-1|TRBD1
TGTGCCAGCAATCCGGCAGGGGGAAAAGAGACCCAGTACTTC
CASNPAGGKETQYF
>11|TRBJ1-2|.|TRBV20-1|TRBD1
TGCAGTGCTAGAGGGGGGACAGGGCTCACCTTC
CSARGGTGLTF
>13|TRBJ2-7|.|TRBV7-3|TRBD1
TGTGCCAGCAGCCGGGACAGGGGGCTCGAGCAGTACTTC
CASSRDRGLEQYF
>16|TRBJ1-1|.|TRBV11-3|TRBD1
TGTGCCAGCAGCTTTGGGACAGGGTCAGGAGGCACTGAAGCTTTCTTT
CASSFGTGSGGTEAFF
>15|TRBJ2-3|.|TRBV2|TRBD2
TGTGCCAGCAGTAGACTAGCGGGAAACACAGATACGCAGTATTTT
CASSRLAGNTDTQYF
>15|TRBJ2-5|.|TRBV5-1|TRBD2
TGCGCCAGCAGCCCCGGGGGGGGGAGGAGAGAGACCCAGTACTTC
CASSPGGGRRETQYF
>19|TRBJ2-3|.|TRBV9|TRBD2
TGTGCCAGCAGCGTAGAATCCCCCTCTAGCGGGAGGGCAACAGATACGCAGTATTTT
CASSVESPSSGRATDTQYF
>15|TRBJ1-2|.|TRBV7-8|.
TGTGCCAGCAGCTTAGCTTCCATAAGAGGCTATGGCTACACCTTC
CASSLASIRGYGYTF
>14|TRBJ1-2|.|TRBV20-1|TRBD1
TGCAGTGCTAGTACGGGACAGGGGAACTATGGCTACACCTTC
CSASTGQGNYGYTF
>15|TRBJ2-3|.|TRBV6-2/TRBV6-3|.
TGTGCCAGCAGTTATTCGGGGTCATCCACAGATACGCAGTATTTT
CASSYSGSSTDTQYF
>14|TRBJ1-2|.|TRBV7-8|TRBD1
TGTGCCAGCAGCTTACTACAGGGGAGCGATGGCTACACCTTC
CASSLLQGSDGYTF
>12|TRBJ2-7|.|TRBV3-1/TRBV3-2|.
TGTGCCAGCAGCCAAGCGTCCTACGAGCAGTACTTC
CASSQASYEQYF
>14|TRBJ2-3|.|TRBV6-6|TRBD2
TGTGCCAGCAGTTACTCGACTAGCTCGGATACGCAGTATTTT
CASSYSTSSDTQYF
>12|TRBJ2-3|.|TRBV5-6|.
TGTGCCAGCGGGCAGAACACAGATACGCAGTATTTT
CASGQNTDTQYF
>14|TRBJ2-5|.|TRBV19|.
TGTGCCAGTAGATCGAAAGGGGAACAAGAGACCCAGTACTTC
CASRSKGEQETQYF
>15|TRBJ2-3|.|TRBV19|TRBD2
TGTGCCAGTAGTTCCCCTCGGGCGGGGGTAGATACGCAGTATTTT
CASSSPRAGVDTQYF
>15|TRBJ2-5|.|TRBV11-3|TRBD1
TGTGCCAGCAGCTTAAGGGACAGTCCACAAGAGACCCAGTACTTC
CASSLRDSPQETQYF
>16|TRBJ2-3|.|TRBV9|TRBD2
TGTGCCAGCAGCGTTGGAGCGGGAGACCGAACAGATACGCAGTATTTT
CASSVGAGDRTDTQYF
>13|TRBJ2-5|.|TRBV3-1/TRBV3-2|.
TGTGCCAGCAGCTACACCTCGGGGGAGACCCAGTACTTC
CASSYTSGETQYF
>15|TRBJ2-1|.|TRBV2|TRBD2
TGTGCCAGCAGTTACGGGACTAGCGGCCCAAATGAGCAGTTCTTC
CASSYGTSGPNEQFF
>14|TRBJ2-7|.|TRBV2|TRBD1
TGTGCCAGCAGGACCGGGACAGCTTCCTACGAGCAGTACTTC
CASRTGTASYEQYF
>12|TRBJ1-3|.|TRBV9|.
TGTGCCAGCAGTTACTCTGGAAACACCATATATTTT
CASSYSGNTIYF
>13|TRBJ1-4|.|TRBV2|.
TGTGCCAGCAGTGAAGCGCGACTTGAAAAACTGTTTTTT
CASSEARLEKLFF
>13|TRBJ1-6|.|TRBV2|.
TGTGCCAGCAGCGGGGTTAGCCCGGACCCCCTCCACTTT
CASSGVSPDPLHF
>13|TRBJ2-5|.|TRBV11-2|.
TGTGCCAGCAGCCGGGGGTTTAGGGAGACCCAGTACTTC
CASSRGFRETQYF
>16|TRBJ2-1|.|TRBV18|.
TGTGCCAGCTCACCTGAAGCAGGGATGTCCTACAATGAGCAGTTCTTC
CASSPEAGMSYNEQFF
>15|TRBJ2-7|.|TRBV7-8|.
TGTGCCAGCAGACCAGCGCAGGGGAGCTCCTACGAGCAGTACTTC
CASRPAQGSSYEQYF
>15|TRBJ2-3|.|TRBV5-5|.
TGTGCCAGCAGCTTGATTGCGGGAACCACAGATACGCAGTATTTT
CASSLIAGTTDTQYF
>11|TRBJ1-3|once|TRBV10-1|TRBD1
TGCGCCGGCCGACAGGGCAACACCATATATTTT
CAGRQGNTIYF
>18|TRBJ2-1|.|TRBV7-2|TRBD2
TGTGCCAGCAGCCTATTGGCGACTAGCGGGAATTCCTACAATGAGCAGTTCTTC
CASSLLATSGNSYNEQFF
>13|TRBJ2-5|few|TRBV6-5|TRBD1
TGTGCCAGCAGCCGGGACAGGGAAGAGACCCAGTACTTC
CASSRDREETQYF
>13|TRBJ2-1|once|TRBV7-2|.
TGTGCCAGCAGATCAAACTCCTACAATGAGCAGTTCTTC
CASRSNSYNEQFF
>14|TRBJ1-2|.|TRBV4-3|.
TGCGCCAGCAGCCAAGGTCTAGCGAACTATGGCTACACCTTC
CASSQGLANYGYTF
>15|TRBJ1-3|.|TRBV18|TRBD1
TGTGCCAGCTCACCACCAGGGACAGCTGGAAACACCATATATTTT
CASSPPGTAGNTIYF
>15|TRBJ1-3|.|TRBV13|TRBD1
TGTGCCAGCAGCTCCCAGACAGGGGCTGGAAACACCATATATTTT
CASSSQTGAGNTIYF
>15|TRBJ2-5|.|TRBV6-2/TRBV6-3|.
TGTGCCAGCAGCGACAGGATAGCAGTCCAAGAGACCCAGTACTTC
CASSDRIAVQETQYF
>15|TRBJ1-5|.|TRBV6-6|.
TGTGCCAGCAGACCAGCAGGGATCGGCAATCAGCCCCAGCATTTT
CASRPAGIGNQPQHF
>14|TRBJ2-5|.|TRBV7-2|TRBD1
TGTGCCAGCAGCTCCGGGACAGCCAAAGAGACCCAGTACTTC
CASSSGTAKETQYF
>16|TRBJ1-3|.|TRBV5-1|.
TGCGCCAGCAAGAGGACAGAACTACTCTCTGGAAACACCATATATTTT
CASKRTELLSGNTIYF
>13|TRBJ1-5|.|TRBV12-3/TRBV12-4|.
TGTGCCAGCAGTCCTACAGGTAATCAGCCCCAGCATTTT
CASSPTGNQPQHF
>16|TRBJ1-4|.|TRBV19|TRBD1
TGTGCCAGTAGTAGGGACAGGATAGCAACTAATGAAAAACTGTTTTTT
CASSRDRIATNEKLFF
>15|TRBJ2-5|.|TRBV4-1|TRBD2
TGCGCCAGCAGCCCGGGGAGGGGCTTCCAAGAGACCCAGTACTTC
CASSPGRGFQETQYF
>16|TRBJ1-6|.|TRBV19|TRBD1
TGTGCCAGTAGTATGGGGGACAGGGGGTACGATTCACCCCTCCACTTT
CASSMGDRGYDSPLHF
>14|TRBJ1-6|.|TRBV7-2|TRBD1
TGTGCCAGCAGCTTACAGGGGGTGGATTCACCCCTCCACTTT
CASSLQGVDSPLHF
>15|TRBJ2-3|.|TRBV10-3|TRBD1
TGTGCCATCAGTGACAGGGGGCTCGGCACAGATACGCAGTATTTT
CAISDRGLGTDTQYF